The 26 T cell receptor beta chains in this list originate from one sample, sequenced in a study of Tregs in tolerant kidney transplant recipients. The method was immunoSEQ multiplex PCR; TCRdb's version includes in-frame clones alone and lacks a portion of them. The sample table includes tens of thousands of clones. The material sequenced was CD8+ T cells from blood, taken before the transplant. The receptors were sampled from a human donor who received a combined kidney and bone marrow transplant.

On this clone: The read gets to within 3 residues of the CDR3 end, and the germline J gene fills in the rest. The genes are TRBV7-8 and TRBJ2-2, with 9 bases fitting TRBD2. The V gene end was trimmed by 1 base and the J gene end by 6 bases; junction bases not matched to a gene: 3. CDR1 and CDR2 from the germline V gene are SGHVS and FQNEAQ. The CDR3 contains 15 residues. CDR3 residues: CASSLEREAPGELFF. The CDR3 bases that were read are TGTGCCAGCAGCTTAGAGCGGGAGGCTCCCGGGGAG.

For this clone: The read terminates 3 residues before the CDR3 end, so the remaining end is supplied by the germline J gene. The rearrangement uses TRBV6-2 or TRBV6-3 and TRBJ1-1; D uncertain. Looked up from germline, CDR1 is MNHEY and CDR2 is SVGEGT. The CDR3 has 13 amino acids. With 2 bases removed from V and 0 bases from J, the gap between germline ends came to 4 bases. CDR3 DNA, as far as it was read: TGTGCCAGCAGTTACCAGATGAACACTGAA. It yields the protein CASSYQMNTE. From start to end, the CDR3 is CASSYQMNTEAFF.

As to this clone: The read falls 3 residues short of the CDR3 end, and the missing part is taken from the germline J gene. The chain employs TRBV20-1 and TRBJ1-4; TRBD1 aligns across 9 bases. Per germline, CDR1 DFQATT and CDR2 SNEGSKA (reference sequence). Trimming took 5 bases from V and 8 from J; bases not matched to a gene: 6. This CDR3 spans 13 amino acids. This CDR3 is CSAGTGIREKLFF. The part of the CDR3 DNA that was read is TGCAGTGCTGGGACAGGGATAAGGGAAAAA.

Of note for this clone: The CDR3 end lies 3 residues beyond the end of the read and is filled in from the germline J gene. The chain combines TRBV20-1 with TRBJ2-7, with TRBD2 matching 8 bases. This CDR3 comprises 15 residues. V was clipped by 0 bases and J by 4 bases; unmatched bases: 8. Germline CDR1 is DFQATT and CDR2 is SNEGSKA (reference sequence). The CDR3 loop reads CSARDKSGSGYEQYF. CDR3 DNA, as far as it was read: TGCAGTGCTAGAGATAAAAGCGGGAGCGGTTACGAG.

As concerns this clone: The read falls 3 residues short of the CDR3 end, and the missing part is taken from the germline J gene. V gene TRBV7-8 combines with J gene TRBJ1-5, with 7 bases matching TRBD1. The CDR3 loop spans 14 amino acids. V gave up 7 bases and J gave up 4 bases; unmatched junction bases: 7. Germline V gene sequence: CDR1 SGHVS, CDR2 FQNEAQ. The CDR3 sequence is CASTPTGPNQPQHF. The sequenced CDR3 bases are TGTGCCAGCACCCCGACAGGGCCGAATCAGCCC. Looking up the rest from reference TRBV7-8 and TRBJ1-5 gives the full variable domain: GAGVSQSPRYKVAKRGQDVALRCDPISGHVSLFWYQQALGQGPEFLTYFQNEAQLDKSGLPSDRFFAERPEGSVSTLKIQRTQQEDSAVYLCASTPTGPNQPQHFGDGTRLSIL.

To note about this clone: The read is 3 residues too short to cover the CDR3 end, so that end is filled in from the germline J gene. The chain carries TRBV20-1 and TRBJ2-7, with TRBD1 matching over 9 bases. CDR3 length equals 15 residues. The germline V gene has CDR1 DFQATT and CDR2 SNEGSKA (reference sequence). V lost 3 bases, J lost 0 bases, and 6 bases stayed unmatched. The CDR3 loop is CSARRDREPSYEQYF. The sequenced part of the CDR3 DNA is TGCAGTGCTAGGCGGGACAGGGAACCCTCCTACGAG.

For this clone: Read sequence stops 3 residues before the CDR3 end, and the germline J gene provides the missing end. V and J are TRBV7-6 and TRBJ2-7; the D gene is possibly TRBD1 (6 bases). The V gene lost 2 bases and the J gene lost 5 bases, with 16 bases spanning the gap. The CDR3 has 15 residues. Germline lookup yields CDR1 SGHVS and CDR2 FNYEAQ. CDR3 DNA (partial): TGTGCCAGCAGCTTAAATTGGGTAGGGGGAAACGAG. This sequence encodes CASSLNWVGGNE. The entire CDR3 protein reads CASSLNWVGGNEQYF. The full variable domain, its missing parts supplied by reference TRBV7-6 and TRBJ2-7, is GAGVSQSPRYKVTKRGQDVALRCDPISGHVSLYWYRQALGQGPEFLTYFNYEAQQDKSGLPNDRFSAERPEGSISTLTIQRTEQRDSAMYRCASSLNWVGGNEQYFGPGTRLTVT.

The CDR3 protein is CASSLTRTSNEQFF. The part of the CDR3 DNA that was read is TGTGCCAGCAGTTTAACCAGGACATCCAATGAG. The chain carries TRBV27 and TRBJ2-1; the D gene is possibly TRBD1 (5 bases). The missing CDR3 end, 3 residues past where the read stops, is filled in from the germline J gene. The CDR3 runs 14 residues. Trimming stripped 2 bases from V and 6 bases from J, with 11 bases between. Germline values: CDR1 MNHEY, CDR2 SMNVEV (reference sequence).

As for this clone: Sequencing ends 3 residues short of the CDR3 end; the germline J gene provides the rest. The chain links TRBV7-8 to TRBJ1-1; 9 positions match TRBD1. Germline V gene data show CDR1 as SGHVS and CDR2 as FQNEAQ. The V segment lost 9 bases and the J segment 5 bases; nucleotides outside the gene matches: 16. There are 16 residues in the CDR3. The CDR3 region is CASTSRGDRVGTEAFF. Partial CDR3 DNA: TGTGCCAGTACTAGTAGGGGGGACAGGGTAGGAACTGAA.

Remarks on this clone: The read gets to within 3 residues of the CDR3 end, and the germline J gene fills in the rest. The V gene is TRBV13, the J gene TRBJ1-4; TRBD1 agrees at 7 bases. The CDR3 consists of 14 residues. Looked up from germline, CDR1 is PRHDT and CDR2 is FYEKMQ (reference sequence). V gave up 5 bases and J gave up 9 bases; unmatched junction bases: 9. CDR3 DNA, as far as it was read: TGTGCCAGCAGCCTTGGACAGGAGGCCCAAAAA. Amino acids: CASSLGQEAQK. The whole CDR3 sequence reads CASSLGQEAQKLFF.

Turning to this clone: Read sequence stops 3 residues before the CDR3 end, and the germline J gene provides the missing end. The chain uses TRBV19 and TRBJ1-2, with TRBD1 as a possible D gene (5 bases). Trimming took 1 base from V and 4 from J, leaving 10 bases between them. The CDR3 totals 14 residues. The germline CDR1 and CDR2 sequences are LNHDA and SQIVND (reference sequence). The CDR3 is CASSIGQLVYGYTF. The sequenced part of the CDR3 DNA is TGTGCCAGTAGTATAGGACAGCTCGTCTATGGC.

A remark on this clone: Sequencing ends 3 residues short of the CDR3 end; the germline J gene provides the rest. The rearrangement links TRBV19 to TRBJ1-4; TRBD1 might be the D (5 bases). Per the germline V gene, CDR1 is LNHDA and CDR2 is SQIVND (reference sequence). CDR3 size: 17 residues. Trimming pared 4 bases from V and 1 base from J, leaving 16 bases between. The CDR3 is CASSTALTRGTNEKLFF. CDR3 DNA (partial): TGTGCCAGTAGTACGGCACTCACGAGGGGAACTAATGAAAAA.

Concerning this clone itself: The CDR3 end falls 3 residues outside the read, so it is completed with the germline J gene. The chain has TRBV30 and TRBJ2-7, with 7 bases fitting TRBD1. The V gene end was trimmed by 0 bases and the J gene end by 5 bases; junction bases not matched to a gene: 4. Germline loops: CDR1 GTSNPN, CDR2 SVGIG (reference sequence). This CDR3 is 13 amino acids long. The covered CDR3 bases are TGTGCCTGGAGTGTAGACAGGGCCAACGAG. Encoded protein: CAWSVDRANE. In full, the CDR3 reads CAWSVDRANEQYF. The full variable domain, rest sourced from reference TRBV30 and TRBJ2-7, is SQTIHQWPATLVQPVGSPLSLECTVEGTSNPNLYWYRQAAGRGLQLLFYSVGIGQISSEVPQNLSASRPQDRQFILSSKKLLLSDSGFYLCAWSVDRANEQYFGPGTRLTVT.

As concerns this clone: The read terminates 3 residues before the CDR3 end, so the remaining end is supplied by the germline J gene. The chain couples TRBV2 to TRBJ2-2; D possibly corresponds to TRBD2 (5 bases). The V end was cut by 9 bases, the J end by 1 base, with 12 bases between. The CDR3 consists of 14 residues. Germline V gene sequence: CDR1 SNHLY, CDR2 FYNNEI. The CDR3 reads CASQDGENTGELFF. The CDR3 bases that were read are TGTGCCAGTCAAGACGGGGAGAACACCGGGGAG.

As for this clone: The read terminates 3 residues ahead of where the CDR3 ends, so the germline J gene completes it. The chain is built from TRBV5-1 and TRBJ1-2; no clear D. CDR3 length: 17 amino acids. V dropped 5 bases and J dropped 2 bases, with 22 bases sitting between them. Germline CDR1 and CDR2: SGHRS and YFSETQ. The CDR3 region is CASREEGWVGENYGYTF. Partial CDR3 DNA: TGCGCCAGCAGGGAAGAAGGGTGGGTCGGAGAAAACTATGGC.

Points on this clone: From the germline J gene comes the end of the CDR3, since the read stops 3 residues before it. This chain joins TRBV13 and TRBJ2-2; 7 bases align to TRBD2. CDR3 length equals 20 residues. Trimming took 5 bases from V and 0 from J; bases not matched to a gene: 18. Germline V lookup: CDR1 PRHDT, CDR2 FYEKMQ (reference sequence). This chain's CDR3 is CASSLTGLAVGGANTGELFF. Partial CDR3 DNA: TGTGCCAGCAGCCTCACCGGGCTAGCGGTTGGAGGCGCGAACACCGGGGAG.

Concerning this clone itself: The read gets to within 3 residues of the CDR3 end, and the germline J gene fills in the rest. This chain connects TRBV29-1 to TRBJ2-3; 12 positions agree with TRBD1. Germline CDR1 SQVTM, CDR2 ANQGSEA. V lost 4 bases to trimming and J lost 4 bases; unmatched junction nucleotides: 3. CDR3 size: 14 residues. The CDR3 bases that were read are TGCAGCGTTGCAGGGACAGGGGGCCCAGATACG. It translates to CSVAGTGGPDT. The complete CDR3 protein is CSVAGTGGPDTQYF.

On this clone itself: The observed sequence ends 3 residues before the CDR3 terminus, with the missing tail filled in from the germline J gene. The gene calls are TRBV19 and TRBJ1-1, with D unclear. CDR1 and CDR2 (germline): LNHDA, SQIVND (reference sequence). CDR3 length equals 13 residues. Trimming took off 2 bases at V and 1 base at J, with 5 bases between the two ends. CDR3 protein: CASSILGNTEAFF. CDR3 DNA, as far as it was read: TGTGCCAGTAGTATACTAGGGAACACTGAA.

The part of the CDR3 DNA that was read is TGTGCCAGCAGCTTAGCCCAGACATTTGAA. Translation gives CASSLAQTFE. The complete CDR3 sequence is CASSLAQTFEAFF. V and J are TRBV11-2 and TRBJ1-1, with D unresolved. The read finishes 3 residues shy of the CDR3 end, and the germline J gene is used to complete it. This CDR3 has 13 amino acids. The germline CDR1 and CDR2 sequences are SGHAT and FQNNGV. V was cut by 1 base and J by 7 bases, with 10 bases left in between. The whole variable domain, remainder taken from reference TRBV11-2 and TRBJ1-1, is EAGVAQSPRYKIIEKRQSVAFWCNPISGHATLYWYQQILGQGPKLLIQFQNNGVVDDSQLPKDRFSAERLKGVDSTLKIQPAKLEDSAVYLCASSLAQTFEAFFGQGTRLTVV.

Comments on this clone: The read halts 3 residues ahead of the CDR3 end, with the missing end drawn from the germline J gene. V is TRBV20-1 and J is TRBJ2-4; the D gene is possibly TRBD2 (6 bases). The CDR3 runs 15 residues. V was shortened by 1 base and J by 6 bases, with 16 bases between the two germline ends. In germline, CDR1 is DFQATT, CDR2 SNEGSKA (reference sequence). CDR3 residues: CSARGTSNAANIQYF. CDR3 DNA (partial): TGCAGTGCTAGAGGAACTAGCAATGCGGCAAACATT.

Of note for this clone: The CDR3 end is not reached by the read, which stops 3 residues before it; the germline J gene fills it in. This chain links TRBV19 with TRBJ2-3, with 10 bases aligning to TRBD2. Germline V CDR1 and CDR2: LNHDA, SQIVND (reference sequence). The CDR3 consists of 17 residues. The junction had 10 bases not matched to a gene; V was cut back by 5 bases and J by 2 bases. The DNA read from the CDR3 is TGTGCCAGTAGTTTGGGGTGGCTAGCGGGGGACACAGATACG. Translated: CASSLGWLAGDTDT. The full CDR3 protein reads CASSLGWLAGDTDTQYF.

Remarks on this clone: The CDR3 end lies 3 residues beyond the end of the read and is filled in from the germline J gene. This chain joins TRBV7-6 and TRBJ2-2; D may be TRBD1 (8 bases). V was pared by 5 bases and J by 6 bases, with 16 bases between. CDR1 and CDR2 (germline): SGHVS, FNYEAQ. The CDR3 loop spans 15 amino acids. CDR3 DNA, as far as it was read: TGTGCCAGCAGCCCCCTCACAGGGGGGGCCGGGGAG. Protein: CASSPLTGGAGE. The entire CDR3 reads CASSPLTGGAGELFF.

Details on this clone: The sequence runs out 3 residues before the end of the CDR3; the remainder is reconstructed from the germline J gene. This rearrangement joins TRBV20-1 to TRBJ1-6, with D maybe TRBD1 (5 bases). CDR1 and CDR2 from the germline V gene are DFQATT and SNEGSKA (reference sequence). The CDR3 consists of 17 residues. V was pared by 1 base and J by 7 bases, with 20 bases between. Here the CDR3 reads CSARGLDFGHYNSPLHF. The CDR3 bases that were read are TGCAGTGCTAGAGGCCTCGATTTCGGACACTACAATTCACCC.

Concerning this clone itself: The read finishes 3 residues shy of the CDR3 end, and the germline J gene is used to complete it. V usage is TRBV19 and J usage is TRBJ1-5; no clear D. V was cut by 2 bases and J by 4 bases, with 12 bases left in between. The CDR3 totals 15 residues. Per the germline V gene, CDR1 is LNHDA and CDR2 is SQIVND (reference sequence). CDR3 DNA (partial): TGTGCCAGTAGTATATTAGAGGGCTCAAATCAGCCC. Protein product: CASSILEGSNQP. The CDR3 in full is CASSILEGSNQPQHF.

A word on this clone: From the germline J gene comes the end of the CDR3, since the read stops 3 residues before it. This chain uses TRBV6-1 with TRBJ2-7; 11 positions match TRBD2. CDR3 length: 16 residues. Germline lookup yields CDR1 MNHNS and CDR2 SASEGT. With V trimmed by 3 bases and J by 1 base, 5 bases remained unmatched. Partial CDR3 DNA: TGTGCCAGCAGTGATCTAGCGGGGGGACCATCCTACGAG. Its protein product is CASSDLAGGPSYE. The CDR3, in full, reads CASSDLAGGPSYEQYF.

Worth noting for this clone: The sequenced fragment ends 3 residues before the CDR3 boundary, so the rest is inferred from the germline J gene. This chain connects TRBV11-2 to TRBJ2-7, with TRBD2 matching over 7 bases. This CDR3 region has 15 residues. The V gene's germline CDR1 is SGHAT and CDR2 FQNNGV. Trimming cost V 5 bases and J 2 bases; bases outside gene matches: 9. The CDR3 DNA, read in part, is TGTGCCAGCAGCCTCGGGACTACCGGAACCTACGAG. Protein sequence: CASSLGTTGTYE. From start to end, the CDR3 is CASSLGTTGTYEQYF. Full variable domain (remainder filled in from reference TRBV11-2 and TRBJ2-7): EAGVAQSPRYKIIEKRQSVAFWCNPISGHATLYWYQQILGQGPKLLIQFQNNGVVDDSQLPKDRFSAERLKGVDSTLKIQPAKLEDSAVYLCASSLGTTGTYEQYFGPGTRLTVT.